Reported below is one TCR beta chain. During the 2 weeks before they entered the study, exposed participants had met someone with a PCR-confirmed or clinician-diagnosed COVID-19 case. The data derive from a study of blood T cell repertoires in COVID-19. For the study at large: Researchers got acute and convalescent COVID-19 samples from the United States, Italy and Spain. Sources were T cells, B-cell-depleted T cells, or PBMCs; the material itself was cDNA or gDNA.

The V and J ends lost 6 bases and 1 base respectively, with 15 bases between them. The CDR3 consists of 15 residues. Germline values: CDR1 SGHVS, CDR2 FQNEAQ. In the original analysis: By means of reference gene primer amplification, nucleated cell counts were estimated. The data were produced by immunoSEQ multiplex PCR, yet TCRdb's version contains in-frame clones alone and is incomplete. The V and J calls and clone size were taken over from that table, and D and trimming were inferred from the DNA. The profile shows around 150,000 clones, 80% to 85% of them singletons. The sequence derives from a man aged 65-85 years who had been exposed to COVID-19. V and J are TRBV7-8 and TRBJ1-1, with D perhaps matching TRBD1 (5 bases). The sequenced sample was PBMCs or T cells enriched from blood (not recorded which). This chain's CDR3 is CASRPGDRGNTEAFF. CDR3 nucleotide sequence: TGTGCCAGCAGGCCGGGGGACCGCGGGAACACTGAAGCTTTCTTT.